This entry describes one T cell receptor beta chain. What it recognizes is unknown. The CDR3 contains 13 residues. Germline lookup yields CDR1 KGHSH and CDR2 LQKENI. V gave up 8 bases and J gave up 0 bases, with 8 bases separating them. This entry is derived from a study of T cell responses to AZD1222 COVID-19 vaccine. General observations from the study: Across spike, vaccine-associated CD4 TCRs were found, dominant at 160-218 and 743-854. After two AZD1222 doses, spike-specific TCR breadth and depth rose versus day 0. Targets within unmutated variant regions were reportedly found for nearly half of spike-specific TCRs. Donors skewed white British and female; clonal diversity was possibly underestimated.

TCRdb keeps only in-frame clones here, not all; method: immunoSEQ multiplex PCR. Here the sample spans 130,000 or so clones, approximately 91% being singletons. V usage is TRBV18 and J usage is TRBJ1-5; TRBD1 is a possible D gene (6 bases). Sample: peripheral blood, taken 28 days after the second AZD1222 dose. The clonotype originates from an adult who received the AZD1222 COVID-19 vaccine. CDR3 coding DNA: TGTGCCAGCCAGGGGAATAGCAATCAGCCCCAGCATTTT. As protein: CASQGNSNQPQHF.